The next 25 T cell receptor beta chains were all read from a single sample in a study of identical twins. TCRdb recomputed calls from the 5' RACE reads with MiXCR, one row per CDR3 protein. The top ten hold under 4.5% of the sample, which has 200,000 to 250,000 distinct CDR3 sequences, about an eighth seen once. This sample was also put to use in a study of yellow fever vaccine responses in identical twins.

Material: memory (CD45RO+) T cells sorted from blood. These TCRs come from a woman between 18 and 30 years old in good health.

This clonotype appeared a few times. The gene calls are TRBV18 and TRBJ2-1, with D possibly being TRBD1 (6 bases). Germline V gives CDR1 KGHSH, CDR2 LQKENI. The CDR3 totals 16 residues. V lost 2 bases to trimming and J lost 4 bases, with 15 bases between them. The DNA for the CDR3 is TGTGCCAGCTCACCAGAGGGGGTAGTTCGATACAATGAGCAGTTCTTC. As protein: CASSPEGVVRYNEQFF.

The chain uses TRBV7-9 and TRBJ2-3; the match to TRBD2 covers 14 bases. Germline loops: CDR1 SEHNR, CDR2 FQNEAQ (reference sequence). This CDR3 region has 16 residues. With V trimmed by 3 bases and J by 5 bases, 4 bases remained unmatched. As DNA, the CDR3 is TGTGCCAGCAGCTTTAGACTAGCGGGGGGGCGAGATACGCAGTATTTT. Translation: CASSFRLAGGRDTQYF.

This clonotype has a handful of counts. The rearrangement links TRBV4-3 to TRBJ2-6, with D unresolved. Germline CDR1 is LGHNA and CDR2 is YSLEER. The CDR3 is 15 residues long. V was trimmed by 0 bases and J by 3 bases, leaving 6 bases between them. The CDR3 nucleotides are TGCGCCAGCAGCCAAGACATAGATGGGGCCAACGTCCTGACTTTC. The encoded protein is CASSQDIDGANVLTF.

This clonotype has a handful of counts. The chain couples TRBV9 to TRBJ2-1, with 9 bases identical to TRBD2. V gave up 3 bases and J gave up 6 bases; unmatched junction bases: 13. The CDR3 contains 17 residues. Germline V lookup: CDR1 SGDLS, CDR2 YYNGEE. CDR3 DNA: TGTGCCAGCAGCGAGCCCCTCAGAGGCGGGGGGGCCAATGAGCAGTTCTTC. The encoded protein is CASSEPLRGGGANEQFF. The full variable domain, rest sourced from reference TRBV9 and TRBJ2-1, is DSGVTQTPKHLITATGQRVTLRCSPRSGDLSVYWYQQSLDQGLQFLIQYYNGEERAKGNILERFSAQQFPDLHSELNLSSLELGDSALYFCASSEPLRGGGANEQFFGPGTRLTVL.

The rearrangement links TRBV20-1 to TRBJ2-1, with 7 bases lining up with TRBD2. CDR1 is DFQATT, CDR2 SNEGSKA, per germline (reference sequence). The junction had 4 bases not matched to a gene; V was cut back by 1 base and J by 7 bases. This CDR3 has 13 amino acids. In DNA, the CDR3 is TGCAGTGCTAGAGTCGAGGGAGGGAATGAGCAGTTCTTC. It yields the protein CSARVEGGNEQFF.

The rearrangement uses TRBV10-3 and TRBJ2-2, with D tentatively TRBD1 or TRBD2 (6 bases each). CDR3 length: 15 amino acids. Germline values: CDR1 ENHRY, CDR2 SYGVKD. V gave up 4 bases and J gave up 3 bases, with 12 bases separating them. CDR3 nucleotide sequence: TGTGCCATCAGTGGGGCGGGACAAGACACCGGGGAGCTGTTTTTT. Its translation: CAISGAGQDTGELFF.

This chain uses TRBV20-1 with TRBJ1-2; D is ambiguous. This CDR3 spans 14 amino acids. V dropped 2 bases and J dropped 0 bases, with 10 bases sitting between them. Germline assignment: CDR1 DFQATT and CDR2 SNEGSKA (reference sequence). CDR3 nucleotides: TGCAGTGCTAGAAGGACCGGGACTAACTATGGCTACACCTTC. Translated, it gives CSARRTGTNYGYTF.

This clonotype was detected many times. The junction does not match germline at one end; this may be a read error. The V call is TRBV7-7, the J call TRBJ2-3; tentatively, D is TRBD1 or TRBD2 (5 bases each). This CDR3 comprises 14 residues. The germline V gene has CDR1 SSHAT and CDR2 FNYEAQ (reference sequence). The CDR3 reads CASSLAGTTDTQYF. The CDR3, as DNA: TGTGCTAGCAGCTTAGCAGGGACCACAGATACGCAGTATTTT.

This clonotype was observed a handful of times. The chain joins TRBV7-9 to TRBJ1-2; D ambiguous. With 4 bases removed from V and 7 bases from J, the gap between germline ends came to 10 bases. CDR1 is SEHNR, CDR2 FQNEAQ, per germline (reference sequence). The CDR3 sequence is 12 residues long. This CDR3 is CASSSTFSGYTF. The CDR3 DNA is TGTGCCAGCAGCTCGACTTTCTCTGGCTACACCTTC.

This clonotype has at least ten counts. This chain links TRBV7-6 with TRBJ2-5; 9 nucleotides agree with TRBD1. Germline trimming cut 1 base from V and 1 base from J; bases unmatched to any gene: 4. From germline, CDR1 is SGHVS and CDR2 FNYEAQ. The CDR3 extends over 16 amino acids. The CDR3 DNA reads TGTGCCAGCAGCTTAGAGGTGGGACAGGGCCAAGAGACCCAGTACTTC. Protein sequence: CASSLEVGQGQETQYF.

J is TRBJ1-4 and V is TRBV6-5; D might be TRBD1 (6 bases). The CDR3 has 15 residues. Germline V gives CDR1 MNHEY, CDR2 SVGAGI. Trimming stripped 4 bases from V and 3 bases from J, with 12 bases between. The CDR3 loop reads CASSFSGAANEKLFF. DNA for the CDR3: TGTGCCAGCAGTTTCTCAGGGGCCGCTAATGAAAAACTGTTTTTT.

In its sample, this clonotype was seen many times. The chain joins TRBV28 to TRBJ2-3, with TRBD2 matching over 12 bases. Trimming removed 6 bases from V and 1 base from J; junction bases left unmatched: 2. Germline V lookup: CDR1 MDHEN, CDR2 SYDVKM. The CDR3 consists of 15 residues. Written as DNA, the CDR3 is TGTGCCAGCAGCCGACTAGCGGGGGGCACAGATACGCAGTATTTT. It specifies CASSRLAGGTDTQYF.

The genes are TRBV30 and TRBJ2-5; no clear D gene. From germline, CDR1 is GTSNPN and CDR2 SVGIG (reference sequence). The CDR3 is made up of 12 amino acids. Trimming left V 7 bases short and J 4 bases short, with 13 bases between. The CDR3 DNA sequence: TGTGCCTACTCCCCAGCCGCAGAGACCCAGTACTTC. Encoded protein: CAYSPAAETQYF.

This clonotype was seen at least ten times. The V gene is TRBV7-6, the J gene TRBJ2-3, with no clear D. CDR1 SGHVS and CDR2 FNYEAQ come from the germline V gene. Trimming removed 6 bases from V and 4 bases from J, with 20 bases in between. CDR3 length: 16 residues. In DNA, the CDR3 is TGTGCCAGCAGTCACCTCCAACACGGGTTGGCAGATACGCAGTATTTT. Its translation is CASSHLQHGLADTQYF. The variable domain in full, completed from reference TRBV7-6 and TRBJ2-3, reads GAGVSQSPRYKVTKRGQDVALRCDPISGHVSLYWYRQALGQGPEFLTYFNYEAQQDKSGLPNDRFSAERPEGSISTLTIQRTEQRDSAMYRCASSHLQHGLADTQYFGPGTRLTVL.

V usage is TRBV6-1 and J usage is TRBJ2-7; TRBD1 aligns across 7 bases. Trimming removed 7 bases from V and 3 bases from J; junction bases left unmatched: 6. CDR1 MNHNS and CDR2 SASEGT come from the germline V gene. The CDR3 length is 13 residues. CDR3 residues: CASNPTGFYEQYF. The CDR3 DNA is TGTGCCAGCAATCCGACAGGGTTCTACGAGCAGTACTTC.

This clonotype was found a few times. The chain carries TRBV5-6 and TRBJ2-7, with D unclear. Trimming left V 4 bases short and J 2 bases short, with 22 bases between. Germline loops: CDR1 SGHDT, CDR2 YYEEEE. The CDR3 totals 17 residues. CDR3 residues: CASSPSVSSSDTYEQYF. The CDR3 DNA reads TGTGCCAGCAGCCCTTCCGTTTCGTCCAGCGATACCTACGAGCAGTACTTC. The variable domain in full, completed from reference TRBV5-6 and TRBJ2-7, reads DAGVTQSPTHLIKTRGQQVTLRCSPKSGHDTVSWYQQALGQGPQFIFQYYEEEERQRGNFPDRFSGHQFPNYSSELNVNALLLGDSALYLCASSPSVSSSDTYEQYFGPGTRLTVT.

The chain's CDR3 is CASSNRALNTEAFF. CDR3 DNA sequence: TGTGCCAGCAGTAACAGGGCCTTGAACACTGAAGCTTTCTTT. This chain links TRBV12-3 or TRBV12-4 with TRBJ1-1; a possible D gene is TRBD1 (6 bases). This CDR3 has 14 amino acids. Between the trimmed V and J ends, which lost 5 bases and 0 bases, there was a span of 10 bases.

This clonotype was observed at least ten times. The chain couples TRBV6-2 or TRBV6-3 to TRBJ2-1, with 7 bases aligning to TRBD2. This CDR3 region has 21 residues. V lost 2 bases to trimming and J lost 0 bases; unmatched junction nucleotides: 19. From germline, CDR1 is MNHEY and CDR2 SVGEGT. In DNA, the CDR3 is TGTGCCAGCAGTTACCCTAATAGCGGGCCTATCACGGTGAGCTCCTACAATGAGCAGTTCTTC. It translates to CASSYPNSGPITVSSYNEQFF.

This clonotype was seen ten or more times. The rearrangement joins TRBV29-1 to TRBJ2-3; 8 bases map to TRBD2. Germline CDR1 SQVTM, CDR2 ANQGSEA. With 1 base clipped from V and 5 bases from J, the junction kept 14 bases outside the gene matches. This CDR3 is 17 amino acids long. For the CDR3, the DNA is TGCAGCGTTGAAGTAATCGGGAGGGCCACTAGTCAAGATACGCAGTATTTT. The encoded protein is CSVEVIGRATSQDTQYF.

In this sample, this clonotype turned up a few times. The genes are TRBV20-1 and TRBJ2-5; 11 nucleotides agree with TRBD2. There are 15 residues in the CDR3. After removal of 0 bases from V and 5 bases from J, the junction contained 5 bases not matched to a gene. The germline gives CDR1 DFQATT, CDR2 SNEGSKA (reference sequence). CDR3 residues: CSARDYSGRGETQYF. CDR3 bases: TGCAGTGCTAGAGACTATAGCGGGAGGGGGGAGACCCAGTACTTC.

This clonotype was observed a few times. V is TRBV11-2 and J is TRBJ2-1, with 7 bases fitting TRBD1. This CDR3 has 18 residues. V was pared by 5 bases and J by 0 bases, with 13 bases of the junction left unmatched. Germline lookup yields CDR1 SGHAT and CDR2 FQNNGV. CDR3 bases: TGTGCCAGCAGCCGCCCAGGGGGACGGATGAGCTCCTACAATGAGCAGTTCTTC. This codes for CASSRPGGRMSSYNEQFF.

This chain joins TRBV18 and TRBJ2-7, with TRBD2 matching 9 bases. V gave up 3 bases and J gave up 4 bases; unmatched junction bases: 7. The V gene's germline CDR1 is KGHSH and CDR2 LQKENI. CDR3 size: 15 residues. CDR3: CASSPGSSGIYEQYF. DNA of the CDR3: TGTGCCAGCTCACCTGGGTCTAGCGGGATTTACGAGCAGTACTTC.

This clonotype was counted once. This chain joins TRBV7-3 and TRBJ2-3, with 11 positions matching TRBD2. CDR1 SGHTA and CDR2 FQGTGA come from the germline V gene. This CDR3 is 18 amino acids long. V lost 10 bases and J lost 3; bases outside the gene matches: 18. This CDR3 is CAICLRRRASGGTDTQYF. The CDR3 DNA follows: TGTGCCATCTGTTTAAGGAGGAGGGCTAGCGGGGGGACAGATACGCAGTATTTT. The whole variable domain, filled in from reference TRBV7-3 and TRBJ2-3, reads GAGVSQTPSNKVTEKGKYVELRCDPISGHTALYWYRQSLGQGPEFLIYFQGTGAADDSGLPNDRFFAVRPEGSVSTLKIQRTERGDSAVYLCAICLRRRASGGTDTQYFGPGTRLTVL.

This clonotype has a count of ten or more. The chain combines TRBV5-1 with TRBJ2-5; 8 nucleotides match TRBD2. V gave up 4 bases and J gave up 1 base; unmatched junction bases: 6. CDR1 is SGHRS and CDR2 is YFSETQ in the germline V gene. There are 15 residues in the CDR3. CDR3 in amino acids: CASSPLAGSQETQYF. In nucleotides, the CDR3 is TGCGCCAGCAGCCCCTTAGCGGGGTCCCAAGAGACCCAGTACTTC.

This clonotype was observed many times. The rearrangement links TRBV5-5 to TRBJ2-7; TRBD2 aligns across 8 bases. The length of the CDR3 is 17 residues. The V gene end was trimmed by 4 bases and the J gene end by 2 bases; junction bases not matched to a gene: 14. From germline, CDR1 is SGHKS and CDR2 YYEKEE (reference sequence). The CDR3 DNA is TGTGCCAGCAGCCCGGCAGCGGGAGAGGGCCTTACCTACGAGCAGTACTTC. It is translated as CASSPAAGEGLTYEQYF. Variable domain in full (rest from reference TRBV5-5 and TRBJ2-7): DAGVTQSPTHLIKTRGQQVTLRCSPISGHKSVSWYQQVLGQGPQFIFQYYEKEERGRGNFPDRFSARQFPNYSSELNVNALLLGDSALYLCASSPAAGEGLTYEQYFGPGTRLTVT.